The T cell receptor (beta chain) under discussion was sequenced for a study of blood T cell repertoires in COVID-19. Whole-study context: Samples representing acute and convalescent COVID-19 were sourced from the United States, Italy and Spain.

Patients at the Seattle site were enrolled during active infection and followed longitudinally. In the study's own analysis: Reference gene primer amplification gave nucleated cell count estimates. TCRdb keeps only in-frame clones here, not all; method: immunoSEQ multiplex PCR. V, J and clone size reflect that table, while D and trimming were determined from the DNA. The sample records 100,000 to 150,000 clones, around nine tenths being singletons. V was clipped by 8 bases and J by 2 bases; unmatched bases: 5. CDR1 is LNHDA, CDR2 SQIVND, per germline (reference sequence). CDR3 length equals 13 residues.

The TCR was taken from a woman between 65 and 79 years old with COVID-19, enrolled during active disease. The sample comprised peripheral blood. This sequence joins TRBV19 and TRBJ1-2, with 7 bases fitting TRBD1. The CDR3 reads CASGDRANYGYTF. As DNA, the CDR3 is TGTGCCAGTGGCGACAGGGCAAACTATGGCTACACCTTC.